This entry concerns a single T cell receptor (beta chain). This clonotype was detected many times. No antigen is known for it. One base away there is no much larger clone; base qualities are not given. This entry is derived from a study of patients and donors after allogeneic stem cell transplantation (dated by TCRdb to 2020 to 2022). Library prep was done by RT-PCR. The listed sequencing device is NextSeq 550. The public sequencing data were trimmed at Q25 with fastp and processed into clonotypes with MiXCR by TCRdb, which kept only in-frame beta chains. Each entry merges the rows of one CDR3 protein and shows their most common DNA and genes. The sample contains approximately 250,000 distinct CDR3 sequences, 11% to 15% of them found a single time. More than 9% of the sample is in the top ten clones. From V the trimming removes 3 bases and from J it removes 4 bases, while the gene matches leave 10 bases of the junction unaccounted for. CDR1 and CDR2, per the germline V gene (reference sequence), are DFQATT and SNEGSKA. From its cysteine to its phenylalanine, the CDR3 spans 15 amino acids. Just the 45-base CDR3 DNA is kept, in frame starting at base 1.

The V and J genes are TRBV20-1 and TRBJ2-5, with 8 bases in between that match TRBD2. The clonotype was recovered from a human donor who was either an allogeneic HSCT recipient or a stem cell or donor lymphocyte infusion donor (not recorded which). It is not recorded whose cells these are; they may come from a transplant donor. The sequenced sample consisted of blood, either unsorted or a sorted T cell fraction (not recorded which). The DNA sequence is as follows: TGCAGTGCTAGGAAGAATACTCTAGCGGGAGAGACCCAGTACTTC. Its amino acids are CSARKNTLAGETQYF.